This is a list of T cell receptor beta chains from one sample in a study of beta chain features in type 1 diabetes. TCRdb keeps only in-frame clones here, not all; method: immunoSEQ multiplex PCR. The data hold 600,000 to 700,000 clones, with 13% observed a single time. Sequenced: naive CD4+ T cells from blood. The receptors here all came from a man younger than 35 with type 1 diabetes. CDR3s include the opening cysteine and the closing phenylalanine or tryptophan. Each record gives: CDR3 protein, J gene, V gene, clone size. Rows give clone size only sometimes, using once, few, many, or a class for an expanded clone.

CDR3aa: CASSLQGSNQPQHF; j_gene: TRBJ1-5; v_gene: TRBV7-9; abundance: once
CDR3aa: CASRAVRDEQYF; j_gene: TRBJ2-7; v_gene: TRBV28; abundance: NA
CDR3aa: CASARGAGTETQYF; j_gene: TRBJ2-5; v_gene: TRBV19; abundance: NA
CDR3aa: CASSELSGHPTGELFF; j_gene: TRBJ2-2; v_gene: TRBV10-2; abundance: few
CDR3aa: CASSQMGTDTQYF; j_gene: TRBJ2-3; v_gene: TRBV4-1; abundance: few
CDR3aa: CASSLGTGYGYTF; j_gene: TRBJ1-2; v_gene: TRBV28; abundance: NA
CDR3aa: CASSEGILSYEQYF; j_gene: TRBJ2-7; v_gene: TRBV2; abundance: NA
CDR3aa: CAWSHGTGGYEQYF; j_gene: TRBJ2-7; v_gene: TRBV30; abundance: NA
CDR3aa: CASSLQGFGQPQHF; j_gene: TRBJ1-5; v_gene: TRBV2; abundance: few
CDR3aa: CASSVATMNTEAFF; j_gene: TRBJ1-1; v_gene: TRBV9; abundance: few
CDR3aa: CATSRPVSTDTQYF; j_gene: TRBJ2-3; v_gene: TRBV15; abundance: NA
CDR3aa: CAWETYTQYF; j_gene: TRBJ2-3; v_gene: TRBV30; abundance: NA
CDR3aa: CASTPGTRTDTQYF; j_gene: TRBJ2-3; v_gene: TRBV2; abundance: few
CDR3aa: CASSSRTDNQPQHF; j_gene: TRBJ1-5; v_gene: TRBV7-6; abundance: NA
CDR3aa: CATRWTAFSYNEQFF; j_gene: TRBJ2-1; v_gene: TRBV15; abundance: few
CDR3aa: CASRRGNMNTEAFF; j_gene: TRBJ1-1; v_gene: TRBV19; abundance: NA
CDR3aa: CASSLGGPDTQYF; j_gene: TRBJ2-3; v_gene: TRBV7-9; abundance: NA
CDR3aa: CASSLEAMVLGTQYF; j_gene: TRBJ2-3; v_gene: TRBV7-9; abundance: few
CDR3aa: CASSLDRVTGYTF; j_gene: TRBJ1-2; v_gene: TRBV27; abundance: few
CDR3aa: CASTETSGGGKTQYF; j_gene: TRBJ2-5; v_gene: TRBV27; abundance: once
CDR3aa: CASSYSWDYSTDTQYF; j_gene: TRBJ2-3; v_gene: TRBV6-5; abundance: NA
CDR3aa: CATQLRVGGGDTQYF; j_gene: TRBJ2-3; v_gene: TRBV28; abundance: NA
CDR3aa: CATSPSRLAGGNTGELFF; j_gene: TRBJ2-2; v_gene: TRBV15; abundance: NA
CDR3aa: CASSPRRAQQETQYF; j_gene: TRBJ2-5; v_gene: TRBV2; abundance: NA
CDR3aa: CASSQDGASNQPQHF; j_gene: TRBJ1-5; v_gene: TRBV4-2; abundance: NA
CDR3aa: CASSTGIYGYTF; j_gene: TRBJ1-2; v_gene: TRBV14; abundance: few
CDR3aa: CASRVGQGALEQYF; j_gene: TRBJ2-7; v_gene: TRBV28; abundance: few
CDR3aa: CASSLVGRLEETQYF; j_gene: TRBJ2-5; v_gene: TRBV7-9; abundance: few
CDR3aa: CASSQGAVPNEQFF; j_gene: TRBJ2-1; v_gene: TRBV19; abundance: few
CDR3aa: CASSLLLEGTDTQYF; j_gene: TRBJ2-3; v_gene: TRBV7-8; abundance: few
CDR3aa: CASSSAREFTYEQYF; j_gene: TRBJ2-7; v_gene: TRBV5-1; abundance: NA
CDR3aa: CASSLVGSTEAFF; j_gene: TRBJ1-1; v_gene: TRBV7-8; abundance: few
CDR3aa: CASSYRTGEHEQYF; j_gene: TRBJ2-7; v_gene: TRBV7-3; abundance: NA
CDR3aa: CASSVQLTGELFF; j_gene: TRBJ2-2; v_gene: TRBV9; abundance: few
CDR3aa: CASSSTDTQYF; j_gene: TRBJ2-3; v_gene: TRBV9; abundance: NA
CDR3aa: CAISQQGTEAFF; j_gene: TRBJ1-1; v_gene: TRBV10-3; abundance: NA
CDR3aa: CSVREGYGYTF; j_gene: TRBJ1-2; v_gene: TRBV29-1; abundance: few
CDR3aa: CASSDNGGAGDTQYF; j_gene: TRBJ2-3; v_gene: TRBV2; abundance: few
CDR3aa: CASSINWERNEKLFF; j_gene: TRBJ1-4; v_gene: TRBV7-2; abundance: few
CDR3aa: CSVWTRGTGELFF; j_gene: TRBJ2-2; v_gene: TRBV29-1; abundance: few